The 4 T cell receptor beta chains given below trace back to one sample, sequenced in a study of Graves' ophthalmopathy and Graves' hyperthyroidism. Amplified TCR beta CDR3 regions were obtained using RNA transcripts as template. RT-PCR with HTBI primers came first, then second-round multiplex PCR. TCRdb reprocessed the multiplex PCR reads via MiXCR and lists one record per CDR3 protein. In the table there are about 1.2 million distinct CDR3 sequences, about 35% of which are singletons. Sequenced input: peripheral blood or thyroid tissue (not recorded which). These receptor sequences come from an adult man with Graves' hyperthyroidism.

On this clonotype: A much larger clone differs from this one at a single base, so this may be a read error. The chain is built from TRBV20-1 and TRBJ2-7, with D maybe TRBD1 (6 bases). Germline V gene lookup returns CDR1 DFQATT and CDR2 SNEGSKA (reference sequence). The CDR3 contains 14 residues. Trimming took 7 bases from V and 0 from J, leaving 16 bases between them. For the CDR3, the DNA is TGCAGTGTTACCCGAAGACAGGACTCCTACGAGCAGTACTTC. Its protein product is CSVTRRQDSYEQYF.

This clonotype has ten or more counts. The genes are TRBV20-1 and TRBJ2-7; 8 bases map to TRBD1. Germline V gene lookup returns CDR1 DFQATT and CDR2 SNEGSKA (reference sequence). V lost 1 base, J lost 4 bases, and 6 bases stayed unmatched. The CDR3 is made up of 14 amino acids. CDR3 nucleotide sequence: TGCAGTGCTAGAGCCCTCCAGGGGGCTTACGAGCAGTACTTC. Protein product: CSARALQGAYEQYF.

In this sample, this clonotype turned up many times. This chain connects TRBV29-1 to TRBJ1-1, with TRBD1 as a possible D gene (5 bases). Germline V gene lookup returns CDR1 SQVTM and CDR2 ANQGSEA. Trimming removed 4 bases from V and 1 base from J, with 10 bases in between. The CDR3 totals 13 residues. CDR3 nucleotides: TGCAGCGTTGGTGCTGGGACGAACACTGAAGCTTTCTTT. Protein: CSVGAGTNTEAFF.

There are many counts of this clonotype. The chain combines TRBV2 with TRBJ1-5; possibly TRBD1 for D (5 bases). The V gene's germline CDR1 is SNHLY and CDR2 FYNNEI. The CDR3 is 13 amino acids. Trimming removed 10 bases at V and 6 bases at J, with 16 bases between. Written as DNA, the CDR3 is TGTGCCACTTCCCTTTGGGGGGGTCAGCCCCAGCATTTT. Translation: CATSLWGGQPQHF.